Listed below are T cell receptor beta chains from one sample, sequenced in a study of technical replicates of blood from several donors. Using immunoSEQ multiplex PCR, the repertoire was profiled, and TCRdb retains in-frame clones only, with some absent. The data show 60,000 to 90,000 clones, about 95% seen once. Specimen: T cells isolated from PBMCs. These receptors all stem from a human donor in good health. Both conserved end residues are part of each CDR3. A D gene is named only where the DNA matches it firmly. Clone size is stated in some rows and not others, as once, few, many or a class when expanded.

v_gene: TRBV5-1; abundance: -; d_gene: TRBD1; j_gene: TRBJ2-5; CDR3nt: TGCGCCAGCAGCCTCGGGACAGCCCTCCAAGAGACCCAGTACTTC; CDR3aa: CASSLGTALQETQYF
v_gene: TRBV7-8; abundance: -; d_gene: -; j_gene: TRBJ1-2; CDR3nt: TGTGCCAGCAGCTCCGGGTGGGTGAACTATGGCTACACCTTC; CDR3aa: CASSSGWVNYGYTF
v_gene: TRBV28; abundance: -; d_gene: -; j_gene: TRBJ2-6; CDR3nt: TGTGCCAGCACTCTTTCGGGTGCCGGGGCCAACGTCCTGACTTTC; CDR3aa: CASTLSGAGANVLTF
v_gene: TRBV5-1; abundance: -; d_gene: -; j_gene: TRBJ2-7; CDR3nt: TGCGCCAGCAGCTTTTCCGGCTACGAGCAGTACTTC; CDR3aa: CASSFSGYEQYF
v_gene: TRBV7-9; abundance: -; d_gene: -; j_gene: TRBJ2-1; CDR3nt: TGTGCCAGCAGGCCTACCGCCGGGACATTCTCCTACAATGAGCAGTTCTTC; CDR3aa: CASRPTAGTFSYNEQFF
v_gene: TRBV9; abundance: -; d_gene: -; j_gene: TRBJ1-1; CDR3nt: TGTGCCAGCAGCGTAGTTTACTCCGGAGCTGAAGCTTTCTTT; CDR3aa: CASSVVYSGAEAFF
v_gene: TRBV10-3; abundance: -; d_gene: TRBD2; j_gene: TRBJ2-7; CDR3nt: TGTGCCACAGCGGGAGAGAACTACGAGCAGTACTTC; CDR3aa: CATAGENYEQYF
v_gene: TRBV18; abundance: -; d_gene: TRBD1; j_gene: TRBJ2-1; CDR3nt: TGTGCCAGCTCAAGGGACAGCTACTCCTACAATGAGCAGTTCTTC; CDR3aa: CASSRDSYSYNEQFF
v_gene: TRBV5-5; abundance: -; d_gene: -; j_gene: TRBJ2-7; CDR3nt: TGTGCCAGCAGCTTGTGGCAGGGGTTAGCCTACGAGCAGTACTTC; CDR3aa: CASSLWQGLAYEQYF
v_gene: TRBV5-6; abundance: -; d_gene: TRBD2; j_gene: TRBJ2-7; CDR3nt: TGTGCCAGCAGCTATGCGGGAGCCGGGAAAACCTACGAGCAGTACTTC; CDR3aa: CASSYAGAGKTYEQYF
v_gene: TRBV2; abundance: -; d_gene: -; j_gene: TRBJ2-7; CDR3nt: TGTGCCAGCAGGTACACTAGCTACGAGCAGTACTTC; CDR3aa: CASRYTSYEQYF
v_gene: TRBV11-2; abundance: -; d_gene: TRBD1; j_gene: TRBJ2-2; CDR3nt: TGTGCCAGCAGCCCCTCAAGGACAGGATCTTCCGGGTCCGGGGAGCTGTTTTTT; CDR3aa: CASSPSRTGSSGSGELFF
v_gene: TRBV6-6; abundance: -; d_gene: TRBD2; j_gene: TRBJ2-7; CDR3nt: TGTGCCAGCAGTGACGCTAGCGGGGGGGCCTACGAGCAGTACTTC; CDR3aa: CASSDASGGAYEQYF
v_gene: TRBV5-1; abundance: -; d_gene: TRBD2; j_gene: TRBJ2-2; CDR3nt: TGCGCCAGCGCCCCGGGACTAGCGGACTCCGGGGAGCTGTTTTTT; CDR3aa: CASAPGLADSGELFF
v_gene: TRBV5-1; abundance: once; d_gene: TRBD2; j_gene: TRBJ2-1; CDR3nt: TGCGCCAGCAGCTTCTTCTCCGAAGCGGGGCACAATGAGCAGTTCTTC; CDR3aa: CASSFFSEAGHNEQFF
v_gene: TRBV6-1; abundance: -; d_gene: -; j_gene: TRBJ1-2; CDR3nt: TGTGCCAGCAGTGGCAAAACACACTATGGCTACACCTTC; CDR3aa: CASSGKTHYGYTF
v_gene: TRBV15; abundance: -; d_gene: -; j_gene: TRBJ1-5; CDR3nt: TGTGCCACCAGCAGAGATCGAGGAGGACAGCCCCAGCATTTT; CDR3aa: CATSRDRGGQPQHF
v_gene: TRBV6-1; abundance: -; d_gene: TRBD1; j_gene: TRBJ1-3; CDR3nt: TGTGCCAGCAGTTCCGGGACAGTAGGAAACACCATATATTTT; CDR3aa: CASSSGTVGNTIYF
v_gene: TRBV5-1; abundance: -; d_gene: TRBD2; j_gene: TRBJ2-5; CDR3nt: TGCGCCAGCAAGTTCAGCGGGACTCGGGAGACCCAGTACTTC; CDR3aa: CASKFSGTRETQYF
v_gene: TRBV6-1; abundance: -; d_gene: -; j_gene: TRBJ1-5; CDR3nt: TGTGCCAGCAGTGCGGGTGATAATCAGCCCCAGCATTTT; CDR3aa: CASSAGDNQPQHF
v_gene: TRBV6-5; abundance: -; d_gene: -; j_gene: TRBJ2-7; CDR3nt: TGTGCCAGCAGTTACTCCGAATCCAGGGACGAGCAGTACTTC; CDR3aa: CASSYSESRDEQYF
v_gene: TRBV25-1; abundance: -; d_gene: TRBD1; j_gene: TRBJ1-2; CDR3nt: TGTGCCAGCAGTGAATGGACAGGGGGGAACTATGGCTACACCTTC; CDR3aa: CASSEWTGGNYGYTF
v_gene: TRBV27; abundance: -; d_gene: -; j_gene: TRBJ2-5; CDR3nt: TGTGCCAGCAGTCCGATGATTAAGCAGACCCAGTACTTC; CDR3aa: CASSPMIKQTQYF
v_gene: TRBV25-1; abundance: -; d_gene: -; j_gene: TRBJ2-3; CDR3nt: TGTGCCAGCGGCCCAGGGAGCACAGATACGCAGTATTTT; CDR3aa: CASGPGSTDTQYF
v_gene: TRBV11-2; abundance: -; d_gene: -; j_gene: TRBJ2-7; CDR3nt: TGTGCCAGCAGCTTAGTGAGGCGCTCGGGGGAGCAGTACTTC; CDR3aa: CASSLVRRSGEQYF
v_gene: TRBV4-1; abundance: once; d_gene: TRBD1; j_gene: TRBJ1-1; CDR3nt: TGCGCCAGCAGCCAGGGACAGGGGCCAAACACTGAAGCTTTCTTT; CDR3aa: CASSQGQGPNTEAFF
v_gene: TRBV5-6; abundance: once; d_gene: TRBD1; j_gene: TRBJ1-2; CDR3nt: TGTGCCAGCAGCTTGGTTGACAGGGTCGACACCTTC; CDR3aa: CASSLVDRVDTF
v_gene: TRBV29-1; abundance: -; d_gene: TRBD2; j_gene: TRBJ2-7; CDR3nt: TGCAGCGTTGTTCCAGCGGGGACCTACGAGCAGTACTTC; CDR3aa: CSVVPAGTYEQYF
v_gene: TRBV5-6; abundance: -; d_gene: -; j_gene: TRBJ2-7; CDR3nt: TGTGCCAGCAGCTTGGCGGGGCAGGGAGGATACTTC; CDR3aa: CASSLAGQGGYF
v_gene: TRBV6-1; abundance: once; d_gene: -; j_gene: TRBJ2-3; CDR3nt: TGTGCCAGCAGTCTCCGACAGGACGCAGATACGCAGTATTTT; CDR3aa: CASSLRQDADTQYF
v_gene: TRBV7-9; abundance: -; d_gene: -; j_gene: TRBJ1-4; CDR3nt: TGTGCCAGCAGCTCAACGACAGGTTCAAATGAAAAACTGTTTTTT; CDR3aa: CASSSTTGSNEKLFF
v_gene: TRBV28; abundance: -; d_gene: -; j_gene: TRBJ2-5; CDR3nt: TGTGCCAGCAGTTTATGGGAGGGTCGAGAGACCCAGTACTTC; CDR3aa: CASSLWEGRETQYF
v_gene: TRBV15; abundance: -; d_gene: TRBD2; j_gene: TRBJ2-3; CDR3nt: TGTGCCACCAGCAGAGGACTAGCGGGAGCCAAGACGCAGTATTTT; CDR3aa: CATSRGLAGAKTQYF
v_gene: TRBV6-1; abundance: -; d_gene: TRBD1; j_gene: TRBJ2-7; CDR3nt: TGTGCCAGCGGGTATACGGGACAGGGGTTCCACGAGCAGTACTTC; CDR3aa: CASGYTGQGFHEQYF
v_gene: TRBV27; abundance: -; d_gene: -; j_gene: TRBJ2-1; CDR3nt: TGTGCCACTTCGGGGTACAATGAGCAGTTCTTC; CDR3aa: CATSGYNEQFF
v_gene: TRBV4-1; abundance: -; d_gene: TRBD1; j_gene: TRBJ2-7; CDR3nt: TGCGCCAGCAGTGGGACAGGCTCCTACGAGCAGTACTTC; CDR3aa: CASSGTGSYEQYF
v_gene: TRBV6-5; abundance: once; d_gene: TRBD1; j_gene: TRBJ1-1; CDR3nt: TGTGCCAGCAGCCCGGGACAGACTGAAGCTTTCTTT; CDR3aa: CASSPGQTEAFF
v_gene: TRBV29-1; abundance: -; d_gene: TRBD1; j_gene: TRBJ1-4; CDR3nt: TGCAGCGTGAGGGGACAGCAAGCCTTTAATGAAAAACTGTTTTTT; CDR3aa: CSVRGQQAFNEKLFF
v_gene: TRBV30; abundance: -; d_gene: -; j_gene: TRBJ1-1; CDR3nt: TGTGCCTGGGGGGCACAGATGAACACTGAAGCTTTCTTT; CDR3aa: CAWGAQMNTEAFF
v_gene: TRBV7-9; abundance: -; d_gene: -; j_gene: TRBJ1-5; CDR3nt: TGTGCCAGCAGCCTCCGGGAGGACAATCAGCCCCAGCATTTT; CDR3aa: CASSLREDNQPQHF
v_gene: TRBV2; abundance: -; d_gene: -; j_gene: TRBJ2-3; CDR3nt: TGTGCCAGCAGTGACGACGGTGGACTGACAGATACGCAGTATTTT; CDR3aa: CASSDDGGLTDTQYF
v_gene: TRBV15; abundance: -; d_gene: TRBD2; j_gene: TRBJ2-7; CDR3nt: TGTGCCACCAGCAGCGGACTAGGTCGGGGGTTCCAGTACTTC; CDR3aa: CATSSGLGRGFQYF
v_gene: TRBV9; abundance: -; d_gene: -; j_gene: TRBJ2-5; CDR3nt: TGTGCCAGCAGCGGTCCCTACAGGGTAGGAGACCAAGAGACCCAGTACTTC; CDR3aa: CASSGPYRVGDQETQYF
v_gene: TRBV10-3; abundance: -; d_gene: TRBD1; j_gene: TRBJ2-7; CDR3nt: TGTGCCATCAGTGACCCCGGGACAGGGGTCAACGAGCAGTACTTC; CDR3aa: CAISDPGTGVNEQYF
v_gene: TRBV28; abundance: -; d_gene: TRBD1; j_gene: TRBJ1-4; CDR3nt: TGTGCCAGCAGTTTCCAGACAGGGGACGATTCGGGTGAAAAACTGTTTTTT; CDR3aa: CASSFQTGDDSGEKLFF
v_gene: TRBV5-1; abundance: -; d_gene: -; j_gene: TRBJ1-2; CDR3nt: TGCGCCAGCAGCGGGGACAACCCCAACTATGGCTACACCTTC; CDR3aa: CASSGDNPNYGYTF
v_gene: TRBV7-9; abundance: -; d_gene: TRBD2; j_gene: TRBJ2-1; CDR3nt: TGTGCCAGCAGCACAACTAGCGGGAAGGACAATGAGCAGTTCTTC; CDR3aa: CASSTTSGKDNEQFF
v_gene: TRBV30; abundance: -; d_gene: TRBD1; j_gene: TRBJ2-1; CDR3nt: TGTGCCTGGCAAGACAGGGGGTTCGACAATGAGCAGTTCTTC; CDR3aa: CAWQDRGFDNEQFF
v_gene: TRBV19; abundance: -; d_gene: TRBD1; j_gene: TRBJ1-1; CDR3nt: TGTGCCAGTAGTGTCGGACAGGGATTGGTTGGAACTGAAGCTTTCTTT; CDR3aa: CASSVGQGLVGTEAFF
v_gene: TRBV7-9; abundance: -; d_gene: TRBD1; j_gene: TRBJ1-4; CDR3nt: TGTGCCAGCAGCTTAGGGACAGGGAGGTCCTTGGGTGAAAAACTGTTTTTT; CDR3aa: CASSLGTGRSLGEKLFF